This T cell receptor beta chain was captured by sequencing in a study of cytomegalovirus exposure and HLA in healthy donors. General study findings and limits: An analysis was carried out later, and it reportedly showed fewer N-insertions in an Asian-associated ancestry cluster than the approximately 670-donor mean. Most sequenced TCRs were rare (though some public TCRs occurred in many donors). The listing of 150 to 200 TCR beta chains classed them as cytomegalovirus-associated. CMV antigen specificity of a few CMV-associated chains was confirmed in vitro.

Germline-derived CDR1 and CDR2 are SEHNR and FQNEAQ (reference sequence). V trimming: 5 bases; J trimming: 2 bases; junction bases outside the gene matches: 9. This CDR3 has 15 residues. With regard to this clone: The antigen is not known.

Amplification used 60 Vbeta primers and 13 Jbeta primers. Here immunoSEQ multiplex PCR was the method, and the copy in TCRdb shows in-frame clones only, minus some. The table lists around 150,000 clones, 80% to 90% of them singletons. The receptor was derived from a man between 18 and 29 years old in good health and CMV-seropositive. The V call is TRBV7-9, the J call TRBJ2-7; 7 bases fit TRBD1. Sequences were obtained from PBMCs. The chain's CDR3 is CASSRHRGETYEQYF. The CDR3 DNA is TGTGCCAGCAGCCGACACAGGGGAGAGACCTACGAGCAGTACTTC.